This T cell receptor beta chain appears in the sequencing data of a study of identical twins. The study's findings and limits: Excess twin sharing in beta out-of-frame sequences was weaker. Reduced insertions were recorded for abundant cord blood beta clonotypes, with no such pattern in memory repertoires. Shared out-of-frame alpha sequences (those common to twins) showed excess low generation probability.

As regards this clonotype: Its antigen is unknown.

After template switching added a universal primer site, the resulting cDNA carried unique molecular identifiers. TCRdb analysed the 5' RACE reads with MiXCR anew, one entry per CDR3 protein. The data hold hundreds of thousands of distinct CDR3 sequences, with 6.1% observed a single time. Germline V CDR1 and CDR2: LGHNA, YSLEER. This CDR3 is built from 16 residues. This chain connects TRBV4-3 to TRBJ2-5; TRBD2 is a possible D gene (6 bases). The J call may not be correct, given that the DNA end is closer to TRBJ2-1. The source material was naive T cells sorted from blood. The source is a man between 18 and 29 years old in good health. CDR3 protein: CASSQDGSGPQETQFF. The CDR3 DNA follows: TGCGCCAGCAGCCAAGATGGTAGCGGACCACAAGAGACCCAGTTCTTC.